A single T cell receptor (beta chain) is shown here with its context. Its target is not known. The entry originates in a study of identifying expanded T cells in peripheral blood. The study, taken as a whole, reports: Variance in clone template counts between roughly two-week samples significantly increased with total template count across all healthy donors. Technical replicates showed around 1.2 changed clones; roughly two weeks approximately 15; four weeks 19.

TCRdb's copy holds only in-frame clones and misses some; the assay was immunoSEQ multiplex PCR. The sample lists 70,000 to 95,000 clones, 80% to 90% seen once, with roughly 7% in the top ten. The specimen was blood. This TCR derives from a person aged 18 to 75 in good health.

The CDR3 here is CASSLSGSGELFF. DNA of the CDR3: TGTGCCAGCAGTTTATCGGGCTCCGGGGAGCTGTTTTTT. The rearrangement uses TRBV27 and TRBJ2-2; the D is unclear. The CDR3 runs to 13 residues. Per the germline V gene, CDR1 is MNHEY and CDR2 is SMNVEV (reference sequence). The ends were cut back, 0 bases at V and 6 bases at J, with 5 bases in the middle.